These T cell receptor beta chains were read from a single sample in a study of metastatic and nonmetastatic thyroid tumors. With MiXCR, TCRdb reprocessed the PCR reads. The data show more than 90,000 clones, about 13% seen once. Material for sequencing was blood. All receptors derive from a female donor with papillary thyroid cancer or a benign thyroid nodule (not recorded which). Some clones in this sample may be carry-over from other donors' samples. CDR3s include the opening cysteine and the closing phenylalanine or tryptophan. Each record gives: V gene, J gene, clone size, D gene, CDR3 protein, CDR3 DNA. A D gene is named only where the DNA matches it firmly. The size entry is marked missing in some rows and otherwise reads once, few, many or a size class.

V gene: TRBV5-6
J gene: TRBJ2-7
clone size: many
D gene: TRBD1
CDR3 protein: CASREQGAPYEQYF
CDR3 DNA: TGTGCCAGCAGGGAACAGGGGGCCCCCTACGAGCAGTACTTC

V gene: TRBV24-1
J gene: TRBJ2-3
clone size: many
D gene: NA
CDR3 protein: CATSGARDTDTQYF
CDR3 DNA: TGTGCCACCAGTGGGGCTAGAGACACAGATACGCAGTATTTT

V gene: TRBV27
J gene: TRBJ2-5
clone size: many
D gene: NA
CDR3 protein: CASSLPREGEETQYF
CDR3 DNA: TGTGCCAGCAGCCTCCCGAGGGAGGGGGAAGAGACCCAGTACTTC

V gene: TRBV11-1
J gene: TRBJ2-1
clone size: many
D gene: TRBD2
CDR3 protein: CASSPFGGTSGRDNEQFF
CDR3 DNA: TGTGCCAGCAGCCCCTTCGGGGGGACTAGCGGGAGGGACAATGAGCAGTTCTTC

V gene: TRBV20-1
J gene: TRBJ1-6
clone size: many
D gene: NA
CDR3 protein: CSARDYLRANNSPLHF
CDR3 DNA: TGCAGTGCTAGAGATTACCTCCGAGCAAATAATTCACCCCTCCACTTT

V gene: TRBV28
J gene: TRBJ1-4
clone size: many
D gene: NA
CDR3 protein: CASSQGGLYNEKLFF
CDR3 DNA: TGTGCCAGCAGCCAAGGGGGGTTATATAATGAAAAACTGTTTTTT

V gene: TRBV4-3
J gene: TRBJ1-5
clone size: many
D gene: NA
CDR3 protein: CASSQNRDAQPQHF
CDR3 DNA: TGCGCCAGCAGCCAAAACAGGGACGCGCAGCCCCAGCATTTT

V gene: TRBV6-2/TRBV6-3
J gene: TRBJ2-1
clone size: many
D gene: NA
CDR3 protein: CATRDPTYNEQFF
CDR3 DNA: TGTGCCACTCGGGACCCCACCTACAATGAGCAGTTCTTC

V gene: TRBV20-1
J gene: TRBJ2-6
clone size: many
D gene: NA
CDR3 protein: CSAVQGSGGANVLTF
CDR3 DNA: TGCAGTGCCGTTCAGGGTTCAGGTGGGGCCAACGTCCTGACTTTC

V gene: TRBV6-1
J gene: TRBJ2-1
clone size: many
D gene: NA
CDR3 protein: CASSFSVWGAEQFF
CDR3 DNA: TGTGCCAGCAGTTTTTCCGTTTGGGGTGCTGAGCAGTTCTTC

V gene: TRBV9
J gene: TRBJ2-2
clone size: many
D gene: NA
CDR3 protein: CASSAPAGVSTGELFF
CDR3 DNA: TGTGCCAGCAGCGCTCCTGCAGGGGTGTCAACCGGGGAGCTGTTTTTT

V gene: TRBV29-1
J gene: TRBJ2-7
clone size: many
D gene: NA
CDR3 protein: CSVISSYEQYF
CDR3 DNA: TGCAGCGTTATCAGCTCCTACGAGCAGTACTTC

V gene: TRBV28
J gene: TRBJ1-3
clone size: many
D gene: TRBD1
CDR3 protein: CASRRPGTGRPGAGNTIYF
CDR3 DNA: TGTGCCAGCAGACGACCCGGGACAGGGAGGCCGGGGGCAGGAAACACCATATATTTT

V gene: TRBV28
J gene: TRBJ1-2
clone size: many
D gene: NA
CDR3 protein: CASIKLDRPYGYTF
CDR3 DNA: TGTGCCAGCATCAAACTTGACAGACCTTATGGCTACACCTTC

V gene: TRBV2
J gene: TRBJ2-2
clone size: many
D gene: TRBD2
CDR3 protein: CASSEREGTSETGELFF
CDR3 DNA: TGTGCCAGCAGTGAAAGAGAGGGGACTAGCGAGACCGGGGAGCTGTTTTTT

V gene: TRBV7-6
J gene: TRBJ2-7
clone size: many
D gene: NA
CDR3 protein: CASSLAGVNYEQYF
CDR3 DNA: TGTGCCAGCAGCTTGGCAGGGGTGAACTACGAGCAGTACTTC

V gene: TRBV28
J gene: TRBJ2-2
clone size: NA
D gene: NA
CDR3 protein: CASLEWGANTGELFF
CDR3 DNA: TGTGCCAGCCTAGAATGGGGGGCGAACACCGGGGAGCTGTTTTTT

V gene: TRBV27
J gene: TRBJ1-3
clone size: many
D gene: NA
CDR3 protein: CASSPYSGSTSGNTIYF
CDR3 DNA: TGTGCCAGCAGTCCTTACTCTGGCTCGACCTCTGGAAACACCATATATTTT

V gene: TRBV6-6
J gene: TRBJ2-7
clone size: many
D gene: NA
CDR3 protein: CASSYRGGSSYEQYF
CDR3 DNA: TGTGCCAGCAGTTACCGAGGGGGGAGCTCCTACGAGCAGTACTTC

V gene: TRBV28
J gene: TRBJ2-5
clone size: NA
D gene: NA
CDR3 protein: CASSLSAGLGSLYQETQYF
CDR3 DNA: TGTGCCAGCAGTTTGTCCGCTGGGCTCGGGTCCCTTTACCAAGAGACCCAGTACTTC

V gene: TRBV11-2
J gene: TRBJ2-5
clone size: few
D gene: TRBD2
CDR3 protein: CASSLDRLAGYWQETQYF
CDR3 DNA: TGTGCCAGCAGCTTAGACAGACTAGCGGGATATTGGCAAGAGACCCAGTACTTC

V gene: TRBV19
J gene: TRBJ1-5
clone size: many
D gene: NA
CDR3 protein: CASSIDPGQPQHF
CDR3 DNA: TGTGCCAGTAGTATAGATCCGGGTCAGCCCCAGCATTTT

V gene: TRBV4-1
J gene: TRBJ2-5
clone size: NA
D gene: TRBD2
CDR3 protein: CASSQIPGSGRRETQYF
CDR3 DNA: TGCGCCAGCAGCCAAATTCCGGGTAGCGGGAGAAGAGAGACCCAGTACTTC

V gene: TRBV4-2
J gene: TRBJ2-6
clone size: many
D gene: TRBD1
CDR3 protein: CASSTGTGFSGANVLTF
CDR3 DNA: TGTGCCAGCAGCACCGGGACAGGCTTCTCTGGGGCCAACGTCCTGACTTTC

V gene: TRBV6-2/TRBV6-3
J gene: TRBJ2-1
clone size: NA
D gene: NA
CDR3 protein: CASSYYGFRTFYNEQFF
CDR3 DNA: TGTGCCAGCAGTTACTACGGATTCCGGACATTCTACAATGAGCAGTTCTTC

V gene: TRBV7-2
J gene: TRBJ2-2
clone size: many
D gene: NA
CDR3 protein: CASSIFATGELFF
CDR3 DNA: TGTGCCAGCAGCATTTTCGCCACCGGGGAGCTGTTTTTT

V gene: TRBV9
J gene: TRBJ2-7
clone size: many
D gene: NA
CDR3 protein: CASSLHGTPSYEQYF
CDR3 DNA: TGTGCCAGCAGCTTACACGGGACACCTTCCTACGAGCAGTACTTC

V gene: TRBV20-1
J gene: TRBJ2-2
clone size: many
D gene: NA
CDR3 protein: CSARGPEGTGELFF
CDR3 DNA: TGCAGTGCTAGAGGACCTGAGGGGACCGGGGAGCTGTTTTTT

V gene: TRBV19
J gene: TRBJ1-5
clone size: many
D gene: TRBD1
CDR3 protein: CASSIPTGVGMNQPQHF
CDR3 DNA: TGTGCCAGTAGTATACCAACAGGGGTTGGGATGAATCAGCCCCAGCATTTT

V gene: TRBV29-1
J gene: TRBJ2-5
clone size: many
D gene: NA
CDR3 protein: CSVEWTLGPETQYF
CDR3 DNA: TGCAGCGTTGAATGGACACTCGGCCCAGAGACCCAGTACTTC

V gene: TRBV7-9
J gene: TRBJ2-1
clone size: many
D gene: NA
CDR3 protein: CASSSDTINEQFF
CDR3 DNA: TGTGCCAGCAGCTCCGACACAATTAATGAGCAGTTCTTC

V gene: TRBV9
J gene: TRBJ2-7
clone size: many
D gene: TRBD1
CDR3 protein: CASSIGQGAAEQYF
CDR3 DNA: TGTGCCAGCAGCATTGGACAGGGGGCTGCCGAGCAGTACTTC

V gene: TRBV7-9
J gene: TRBJ1-1
clone size: NA
D gene: NA
CDR3 protein: CASSSPSRTEAFF
CDR3 DNA: TGTGCCAGCAGCTCCCCTTCACGGACTGAAGCTTTCTTT

V gene: TRBV7-2
J gene: TRBJ2-3
clone size: many
D gene: TRBD1
CDR3 protein: CASSRDRVSDTQYF
CDR3 DNA: TGTGCCAGCAGCCGGGACAGGGTTTCAGATACGCAGTATTTT

V gene: TRBV20-1
J gene: TRBJ2-1
clone size: many
D gene: TRBD2
CDR3 protein: CSAPPGGVAGSANTEQFF
CDR3 DNA: TGCAGTGCACCACCCGGAGGGGTAGCGGGAAGCGCTAACACTGAGCAGTTCTTC

V gene: TRBV6-1
J gene: TRBJ2-5
clone size: many
D gene: NA
CDR3 protein: CASSEVPVQETQYF
CDR3 DNA: TGTGCCAGCAGTGAGGTGCCAGTCCAAGAGACCCAGTACTTC

V gene: TRBV15
J gene: TRBJ1-3
clone size: many
D gene: NA
CDR3 protein: CATSRAGSGNTIYF
CDR3 DNA: TGTGCCACCAGCAGAGCGGGCTCTGGAAACACCATATATTTT

V gene: TRBV20-1
J gene: TRBJ1-5
clone size: many
D gene: NA
CDR3 protein: CSARRGGEDQPQHF
CDR3 DNA: TGCAGTGCTAGACGTGGCGGAGAGGATCAGCCCCAGCATTTT

V gene: TRBV9
J gene: TRBJ2-7
clone size: many
D gene: NA
CDR3 protein: CASSVAIGSSYEQYF
CDR3 DNA: TGTGCCAGCAGCGTAGCTATTGGCTCCTCCTACGAGCAGTACTTC

V gene: TRBV4-1
J gene: TRBJ2-1
clone size: many
D gene: TRBD2
CDR3 protein: CASSQGPSGRTPIPLYDEQFF
CDR3 DNA: TGCGCCAGCAGCCAAGGGCCTAGCGGGAGAACCCCCATTCCCTTATACGATGAGCAGTTCTTC

V gene: TRBV6-6
J gene: TRBJ2-7
clone size: NA
D gene: NA
CDR3 protein: CASSYYAETATYEQYF
CDR3 DNA: TGTGCCAGCAGTTATTATGCGGAGACAGCAACCTACGAGCAGTACTTC

V gene: TRBV2
J gene: TRBJ1-6
clone size: many
D gene: NA
CDR3 protein: CASLRMGAGYNSPLHF
CDR3 DNA: TGTGCCAGCCTCCGAATGGGGGCAGGCTATAATTCACCCCTCCACTTT

V gene: TRBV3-1
J gene: TRBJ2-6
clone size: many
D gene: NA
CDR3 protein: CASNTGQLSGANVLTF
CDR3 DNA: TGTGCCAGCAACACAGGACAACTCTCTGGGGCCAACGTCCTGACTTTC

V gene: TRBV4-3
J gene: TRBJ1-4
clone size: many
D gene: NA
CDR3 protein: CASSQARWRDNEKLFF
CDR3 DNA: TGCGCCAGCAGCCAAGCCCGCTGGAGGGATAATGAAAAACTGTTTTTT

V gene: TRBV7-8
J gene: TRBJ2-7
clone size: NA
D gene: TRBD1
CDR3 protein: CASSLELRGPYEQYF
CDR3 DNA: TGTGCCAGCAGCTTAGAGCTCAGGGGGCCCTACGAGCAGTACTTC